The entry below gives a single TCR beta chain sequence along with its context. This record comes from a study of blood T cell repertoires in COVID-19. Study-level background: Acute-phase and convalescent COVID-19 samples originated in the United States, Italy and Spain.

Recruitment covered under 25 US areas and drew participants whose ages spanned roughly 18 to 95 years. Generated by immunoSEQ multiplex PCR, the TCRdb table keeps only in-frame clones and is missing some. Of about 270,000 clones listed, approximately 89% are singletons. Trimming removed 5 bases at V and 8 bases at J, with 12 bases between. CDR1 is WSHSY and CDR2 is SAAADI in the germline V gene. The CDR3 consists of 12 residues. The V and J genes are TRBV10-2 and TRBJ1-2; D gene ambiguous. Sample: PBMCs or T cells enriched from blood (not recorded which). This TCR derives from a man aged 40-55 years who had been exposed to COVID-19. The CDR3 loop is CASSITEGGYTF. In DNA form, the CDR3 reads TGCGCCAGCAGTATTACAGAGGGCGGCTACACCTTC.